This T cell receptor beta chain stems from a study of graft-versus-host responses after intestinal transplantation (dated by TCRdb to the early 2020s). Concerning the study at large: The transplants that recipients got were multivisceral, liver-intestinal, or isolated intestinal. Every recipient was given anti-thymocyte globulin induction, followed by approximately 3 years of maintenance tacrolimus and steroids. Graft-versus-host and host-versus-graft alloreactive T cell clones were tracked in the graft, circulation and bone marrow after intestinal transplantation using bulk TCR-beta CDR3 sequencing. To identify alloreactive clones, pre-transplant mixed lymphocyte reaction products were sequenced and compared with unstimulated pre-transplant donor and recipient T cells. The cohort enrolled 20 to 25 intestinal transplant recipients, one of whom was a retransplant, and a few patients without pretransplant specimens were excluded. Donor T cell macrochimerism was defined as a peak of at least 4% donor T cells among recipient peripheral blood mononuclear cells. Instead of going to the commercial service, samples from a few later patients were sequenced in-house on an Illumina MiSeq and processed with MiXCR. Overall results and qualifications from the work: High GvH to HvG T cell clonal ratios were observed in the allografts of patients with donor T cell macrochimerism. GvH clones were found in recipient bone marrow, and some of the GvH clones appeared earlier in ileal mucosa or blood, which is consistent with an intestinal mucosal origin. Conclusions were limited by the relatively low number and heterogeneity of intestinal transplant patients. Peak levels of circulating GvH clones were associated with declines in HvG clones early after transplant.

About this clone itself: The antigen it recognizes is unknown. No base quality information exists; no much larger clone differs at one position.

The library was produced with the immunoSEQ multiplex PCR assay. In most patients, genomic DNA was isolated using the Qiagen DNeasy Blood and Tissue Kit and sent frozen to Adaptive Biotechnologies for TCR sequencing. High-throughput TCR-beta CDR3 sequencing of genomic DNA from most patients was performed by Adaptive Biotechnologies. For the original study's pipeline: Adaptive's ImmunoSEQ software was the source of the TCR sequencing data for roughly 19 patients, while a few other patients were processed with MiXCR and VDJtools. CD4 versus CD8 sorting errors were corrected by removing sequences found in both subsets at a frequency ratio below 5:1. Because the origin of CDR3 nucleotide sequences shared between donor and recipient could not be assigned, those sequences were removed. At least 2-fold expansion over unstimulated cells and a minimum CFSE-low frequency of 0.002% (template counts) or 0.001% (read counts) were required for clones to be classified as alloreactive. A clone was considered mappable if detected in the sequenced pre-transplant spleen, lymph node, or MLR CFSE-low populations of the donor or recipient. Cumulative frequency of alloreactive clones was calculated as a percentage of all sequences weighted by copy number. The immuneACCESS repertoire file appears here via TCRdb, limited to in-frame rearrangements. These files lack a portion of the clones; in checked studies, under half of the deficit traces to unresolved V genes, and the cause of the others is not known. V and J calls and clone size follow that table, whereas D and trimming were derived from the DNA. This sample gives about 36,000 clones in total; approximately 94% of them show up just once. About 0.2% of the sample belongs to the ten largest clones.

The CDR3 has 13 amino acids, counting the end cysteine and phenylalanine. Left in the record is the CDR3 DNA by itself, 39 bases read in frame from the first base. At the junction V is shortened by 4 bases and J by 4 bases, with 8 bases in between. CDR1 and CDR2 were assigned from the germline V gene as MDHEN and SYDVKM. Explained via the paper, the time point label denotes: cells obtained before transplantation from donor or recipient. CD3+CD4+ and CD3+CD8+ populations were FACS-sorted from unstimulated pre-transplant donor and recipient cells taken from spleen or lymph nodes. Recombination linked TRBV28 to TRBJ1-3; the D gene is possibly TRBD1, with 5 bases matching. This clonotype originated in a human donor who was the organ donor for an intestinal transplant. The sequencing here drew on unstimulated CD4+ T cells sorted from spleen or lymph node cells, taken before transplant. The CDR3 region reads CASSWGEGNTIYF. The base sequence is TGTGCCAGCAGTTGGGGGGAAGGAAACACCATATATTTT.